This T cell receptor beta chain was observed in a study of blood T cell repertoires in COVID-19. At the level of the study: The study drew acute and convalescent COVID-19 samples from the United States, Italy and Spain.

CDR3 length: 14 residues. The germline V gene has CDR1 LGHDT and CDR2 YNNKEL (reference sequence). Trimming took 1 base from V and 4 from J, leaving 10 bases between them. Here immunoSEQ multiplex PCR was the method, and the copy in TCRdb shows in-frame clones only, minus some. The profile shows more than 250,000 clones, roughly 90% of them singletons. Sequencing used PBMCs or T cells enriched from blood (not recorded which). The chain recombines TRBV3-1 (or the pseudogene TRBV3-2) with TRBJ1-2; D is unclear. The clonotype was recovered from a woman in her twenties or thirties who had recovered from COVID-19. As DNA, the CDR3 is TGTGCCAGCAGCCAAGTGGGCGCCGCCTATGGCTACACCTTC. This gives the protein CASSQVGAAYGYTF.